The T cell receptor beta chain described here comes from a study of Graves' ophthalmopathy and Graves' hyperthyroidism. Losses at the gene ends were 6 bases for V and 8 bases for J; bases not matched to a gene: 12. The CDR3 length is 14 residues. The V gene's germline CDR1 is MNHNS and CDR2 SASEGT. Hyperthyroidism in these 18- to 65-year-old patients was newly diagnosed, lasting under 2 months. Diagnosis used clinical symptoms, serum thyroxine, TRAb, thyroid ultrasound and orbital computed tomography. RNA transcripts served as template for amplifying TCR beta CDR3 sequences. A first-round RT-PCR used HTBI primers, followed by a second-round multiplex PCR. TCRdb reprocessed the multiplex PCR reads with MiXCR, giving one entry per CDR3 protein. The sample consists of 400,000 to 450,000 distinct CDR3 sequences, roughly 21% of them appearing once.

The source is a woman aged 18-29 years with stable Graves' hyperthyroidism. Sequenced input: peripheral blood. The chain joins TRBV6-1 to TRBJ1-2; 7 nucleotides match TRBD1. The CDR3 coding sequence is TGTGCCAGCAGCCCAGGGGACAGCCAAGGAGGCTACACCTTC. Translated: CASSPGDSQGGYTF.